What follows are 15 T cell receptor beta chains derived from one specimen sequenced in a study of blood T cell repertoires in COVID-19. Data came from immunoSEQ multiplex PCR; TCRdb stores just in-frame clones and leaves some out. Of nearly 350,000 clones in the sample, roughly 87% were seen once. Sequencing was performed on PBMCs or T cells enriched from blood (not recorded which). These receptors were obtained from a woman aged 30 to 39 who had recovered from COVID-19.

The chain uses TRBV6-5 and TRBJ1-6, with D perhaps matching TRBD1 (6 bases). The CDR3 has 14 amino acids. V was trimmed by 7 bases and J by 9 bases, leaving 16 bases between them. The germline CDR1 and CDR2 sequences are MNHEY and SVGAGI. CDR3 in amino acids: CASTMGALGSPLHF. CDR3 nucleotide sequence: TGTGCCAGCACTATGGGGGCGTTGGGTTCACCCCTCCACTTT.

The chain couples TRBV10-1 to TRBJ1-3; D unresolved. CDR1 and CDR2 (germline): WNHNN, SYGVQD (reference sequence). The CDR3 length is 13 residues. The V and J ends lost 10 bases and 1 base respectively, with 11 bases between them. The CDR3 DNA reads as TGCGCCACCACTCCCGAATCTGGAAACACCATATATTTT. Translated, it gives CATTPESGNTIYF.

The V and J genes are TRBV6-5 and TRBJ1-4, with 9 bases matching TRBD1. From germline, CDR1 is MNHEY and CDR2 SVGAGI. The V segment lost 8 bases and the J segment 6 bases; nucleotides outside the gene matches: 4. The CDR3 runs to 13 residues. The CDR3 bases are TGTGCCAGCCACGGGACAGGGTATGAAAAACTGTTTTTT. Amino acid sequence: CASHGTGYEKLFF.

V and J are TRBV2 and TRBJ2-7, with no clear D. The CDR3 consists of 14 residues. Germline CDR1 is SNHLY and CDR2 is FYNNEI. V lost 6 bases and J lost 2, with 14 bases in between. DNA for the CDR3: TGTGCCAGCAGCCTGATGGGCCAAGCCTACGAGCAGTACTTC. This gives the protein CASSLMGQAYEQYF.

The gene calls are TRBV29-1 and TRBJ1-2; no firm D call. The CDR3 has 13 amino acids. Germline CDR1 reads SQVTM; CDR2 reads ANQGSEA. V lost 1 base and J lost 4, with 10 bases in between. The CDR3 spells CSVEGRGGYGYTF. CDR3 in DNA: TGCAGCGTTGAAGGGCGGGGAGGCTATGGCTACACCTTC.

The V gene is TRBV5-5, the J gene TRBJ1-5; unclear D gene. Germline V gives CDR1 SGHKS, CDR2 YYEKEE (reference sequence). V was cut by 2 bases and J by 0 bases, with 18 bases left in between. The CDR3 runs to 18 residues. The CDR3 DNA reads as TGTGCCAGCAGCTTTTTCCCTTTTCCTACAGATAGCAATCAGCCCCAGCATTTT. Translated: CASSFFPFPTDSNQPQHF.

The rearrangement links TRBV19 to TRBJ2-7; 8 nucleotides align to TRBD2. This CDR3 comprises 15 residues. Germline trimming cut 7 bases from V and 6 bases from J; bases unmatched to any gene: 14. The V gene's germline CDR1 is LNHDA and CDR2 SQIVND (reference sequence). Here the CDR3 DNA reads TGTGCCAGTACCGACAATCCAGCGGGGGTGGGCGAGCAGTACTTC. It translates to CASTDNPAGVGEQYF.

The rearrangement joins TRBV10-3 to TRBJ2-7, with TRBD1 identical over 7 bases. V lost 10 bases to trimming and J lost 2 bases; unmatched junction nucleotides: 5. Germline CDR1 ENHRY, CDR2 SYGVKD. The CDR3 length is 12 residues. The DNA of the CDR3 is TGTGCCAGCAGGGACAGTCCCTACGAGCAGTACTTC. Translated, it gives CASRDSPYEQYF.

CDR3: CASSVGHTDTQYF. Written as DNA, the CDR3 is TGTGCCAGCAGCGTAGGGCACACAGATACGCAGTATTTT. The V and J genes are TRBV9 and TRBJ2-3, with D unclear. With 0 bases removed from V and 2 bases from J, the gap between germline ends came to 4 bases. The CDR3 runs to 13 residues. Per germline, CDR1 SGDLS and CDR2 YYNGEE.

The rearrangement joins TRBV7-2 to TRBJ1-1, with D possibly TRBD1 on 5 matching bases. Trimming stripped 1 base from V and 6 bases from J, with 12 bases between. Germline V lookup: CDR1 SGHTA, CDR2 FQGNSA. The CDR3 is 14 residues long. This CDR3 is CASSLVEGSAEAFF. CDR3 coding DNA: TGTGCCAGCAGCTTAGTGGAGGGGTCGGCTGAAGCTTTCTTT.

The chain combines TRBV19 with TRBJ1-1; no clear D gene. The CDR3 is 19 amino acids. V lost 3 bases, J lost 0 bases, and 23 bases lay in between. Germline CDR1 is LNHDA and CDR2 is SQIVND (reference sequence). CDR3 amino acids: CASSITRLEVDRMNTEAFF. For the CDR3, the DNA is TGTGCCAGTAGTATCACGCGGTTGGAGGTCGACCGGATGAACACTGAAGCTTTCTTT.

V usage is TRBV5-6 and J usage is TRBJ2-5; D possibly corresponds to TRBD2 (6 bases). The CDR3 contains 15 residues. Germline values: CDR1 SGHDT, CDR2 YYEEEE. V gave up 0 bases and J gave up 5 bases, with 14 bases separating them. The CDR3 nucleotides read TGTGCCAGCAGCTTGGACGGACCCACTAGCGAGACCCAGTACTTC. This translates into CASSLDGPTSETQYF.

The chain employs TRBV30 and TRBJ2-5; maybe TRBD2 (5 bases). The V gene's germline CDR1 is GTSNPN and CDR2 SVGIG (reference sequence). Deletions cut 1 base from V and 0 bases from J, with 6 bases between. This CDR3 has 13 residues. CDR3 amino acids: CAWSAGDQETQYF. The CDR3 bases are TGTGCCTGGAGTGCCGGGGACCAAGAGACCCAGTACTTC. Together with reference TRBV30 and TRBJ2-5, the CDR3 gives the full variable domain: SQTIHQWPATLVQPVGSPLSLECTVEGTSNPNLYWYRQAAGRGLQLLFYSVGIGQISSEVPQNLSASRPQDRQFILSSKKLLLSDSGFYLCAWSAGDQETQYFGPGTRLLVL.

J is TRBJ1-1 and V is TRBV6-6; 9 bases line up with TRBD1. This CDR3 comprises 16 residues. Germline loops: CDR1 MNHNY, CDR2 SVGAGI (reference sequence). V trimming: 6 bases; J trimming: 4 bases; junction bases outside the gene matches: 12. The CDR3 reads CASSWTPGTGPTEAFF. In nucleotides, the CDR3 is TGTGCCAGCAGCTGGACTCCAGGGACAGGGCCCACTGAAGCTTTCTTT.

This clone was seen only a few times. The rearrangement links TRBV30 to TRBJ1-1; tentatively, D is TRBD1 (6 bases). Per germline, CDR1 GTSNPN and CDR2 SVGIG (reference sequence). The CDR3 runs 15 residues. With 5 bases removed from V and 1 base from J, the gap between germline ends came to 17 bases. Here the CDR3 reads CAWGSGQRGNTEAFF. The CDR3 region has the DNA TGTGCCTGGGGATCGGGACAAAGAGGGAACACTGAAGCTTTCTTT.